This entry lists 32 T cell receptor beta chains sequenced from one sample in a study of blood T cells in healthy people across ages. Next came a second PCR, run for 7 to 11 cycles, which used a sample-barcoded 5' primer along with a J-beta primer mix. In TCRdb, the 5' RACE reads were re-called with MiXCR into one record per CDR3 protein. Among 700,000 to 900,000 distinct CDR3 sequences, about 53% were seen once, and the ten largest hold about 42%. Material for sequencing was blood. Receptors originate from a man of 80 years or more in good health.

The chain has TRBV5-1 and TRBJ2-1; D gene ambiguous. The V and J ends lost 0 bases and 1 base respectively, with 8 bases between them. Germline V lookup: CDR1 SGHRS, CDR2 YFSETQ. This CDR3 contains 15 residues. The chain's CDR3 is CASSLVPRSYNEQFF. In nucleotides, the CDR3 is TGCGCCAGCAGCTTGGTTCCTCGGTCCTACAATGAGCAGTTCTTC.

V and J are TRBV6-1 and TRBJ2-1; D uncertain. Between the trimmed V and J ends, which lost 6 bases and 7 bases, there was a span of 13 bases. Germline V gives CDR1 MNHNS, CDR2 SASEGT. CDR3 length: 13 amino acids. CDR3 nucleotide sequence: TGTGCCAGCAGGGCAAGGACCCTAAATGAGCAGTTCTTC. Amino acid sequence: CASRARTLNEQFF.

The V and J genes are TRBV5-1 and TRBJ2-7; the D gene could be TRBD1 or TRBD2 (5 bases each). The CDR3 has 15 amino acids. Between the trimmed V and J ends, which lost 0 bases and 6 bases, there was a span of 16 bases. The germline CDR1 and CDR2 sequences are SGHRS and YFSETQ. The DNA of the CDR3 is TGCGCCAGCAGCTTGGCTGGCAAGGGACCCGCCGAGCAGTACTTC. Translated, it gives CASSLAGKGPAEQYF.

The chain has TRBV7-9 and TRBJ2-7; D remains unclear. This CDR3 has 14 residues. Per the germline V gene, CDR1 is SEHNR and CDR2 is FQNEAQ (reference sequence). V was pared by 5 bases and J by 0 bases, with 11 bases between. In DNA, the CDR3 is TGTGCCAGCAGCCCCCACATTGGCTCCTACGAGCAGTACTTC. Its protein product is CASSPHIGSYEQYF.

The CDR3 bases are TGTGCCAGCAGGCCGGCCGTAGGAACCTCTGGGGCCAACGTCCTGACTTTC. Amino acids: CASRPAVGTSGANVLTF. The V gene is TRBV27, the J gene TRBJ2-6; D is ambiguous. The CDR3 has 17 amino acids. The germline V gene has CDR1 MNHEY and CDR2 SMNVEV (reference sequence). Trimming removed 6 bases from V and 0 bases from J, with 15 bases in between.

The chain is built from TRBV5-6 and TRBJ1-1; D is uncertain. There are 14 residues in the CDR3. Per germline, CDR1 SGHDT and CDR2 YYEEEE. Trimming removed 1 base at V and 2 bases at J, with 9 bases between. CDR3 bases: TGTGCCAGCAGCTTGTACGCGCCAAACACTGAAGCTTTCTTT. Translating it yields CASSLYAPNTEAFF.

V is TRBV5-1 and J is TRBJ1-3; D uncertain. This CDR3 is built from 15 residues. Germline CDR1 SGHRS, CDR2 YFSETQ. Trimming pared 0 bases from V and 0 bases from J, leaving 7 bases between. Written as DNA, the CDR3 is TGCGCCAGCAGCTTGGTATCGGACTCTGGAAACACCATATATTTT. It is translated as CASSLVSDSGNTIYF.

This clonotype showed up just once. CDR3 region: CASLLGDRGHEQYF. DNA of the CDR3: TGTGCCAGCCTTTTGGGTGACAGGGGGCATGAGCAGTACTTC. The chain combines TRBV6-1 with TRBJ2-7, with 10 bases aligning to TRBD1. Unmatched junction bases numbered 11, after V lost 8 bases and J lost 7 bases. Germline CDR1 MNHNS, CDR2 SASEGT. CDR3 length: 14 amino acids.

This clonotype was found a few times. The chain employs TRBV11-2 and TRBJ2-1; TRBD2 agrees at 9 bases. The CDR3 covers 15 residues. CDR1 and CDR2 (germline): SGHAT, FQNNGV. V lost 5 bases, J lost 6 bases, and 8 bases stayed unmatched. CDR3 DNA: TGTGCCAGCAGCGTTAGCGGGAGCGAACTCAATGAGCAGTTCTTC. This encodes CASSVSGSELNEQFF.

The genes are TRBV6-5 and TRBJ2-4; 14 bases match TRBD2. The assigned J gene may be wrong: the sequence end matches TRBJ2-7 better. Germline V gene sequence: CDR1 MNHEY, CDR2 SVGAGI. The CDR3 totals 16 residues. The CDR3 DNA reads as TGTGCCAGCAGACCGGGACTAGCGGGAGATTTCCACGAGCAGTACTTC. Its protein product is CASRPGLAGDFHEQYF.

V gene TRBV28 combines with J gene TRBJ2-1; D is possibly TRBD2 (6 bases). The V end lost 8 bases, the J end lost 6 bases, and 14 bases lay between the germline ends. Germline CDR1 and CDR2: MDHEN and SYDVKM. The CDR3 extends over 13 amino acids. In DNA, the CDR3 is TGTGCCAGCCTGGCTGGGACTCGCAATGAGCAGTTCTTC. Protein: CASLAGTRNEQFF. The variable domain in full, with the rest retrieved from reference TRBV28 and TRBJ2-1, is DVKVTQSSRYLVKRTGEKVFLECVQDMDHENMFWYRQDPGLGLRLIYFSYDVKMKEKGDIPEGYSVSREKKERFSLILESASTNQTSMYLCASLAGTRNEQFFGPGTRLTVL.

With regard to this clonotype: Possible read error: a much larger clone is one base away. V gene TRBV3-1 combines with J gene TRBJ2-1; the match to TRBD2 covers 10 bases. Germline trimming cut 4 bases from V and 3 bases from J; bases unmatched to any gene: 3. Germline values: CDR1 LGHDT, CDR2 YNNKEL (reference sequence). The CDR3 totals 15 residues. The CDR3: CASSLSGGVYNEQFF. In nucleotides, the CDR3 is TGTGCCAGCAGCCTAAGCGGGGGGGTCTACAATGAGCAGTTCTTC.

This chain uses TRBV6-6 with TRBJ2-1, with 11 bases that match TRBD2. With V trimmed by 7 bases and J by 3 bases, 8 bases remained unmatched. The CDR3 consists of 16 residues. Germline V gene sequence: CDR1 MNHNY, CDR2 SVGAGI (reference sequence). DNA for the CDR3: TGTGCCAGCACCGAAGGGACTAGCGGTTACTACAATGAGCAGTTCTTC. It encodes CASTEGTSGYYNEQFF.

The sample holds a few counts of this clonotype. The chain combines TRBV2 with TRBJ2-3, with TRBD2 matching 8 bases. Germline CDR1 reads SNHLY; CDR2 reads FYNNEI. Trimming removed 6 bases from V and 2 bases from J; junction bases left unmatched: 10. The CDR3 totals 16 residues. For the CDR3, the DNA is TGTGCCAGCAGGTCCGGGACTAGGGGAATCACAGATACGCAGTATTTT. It encodes CASRSGTRGITDTQYF.

CDR3 nucleotide sequence: TGTGCCACCAGTGCCAATGAGTATAGCAATCAGCCCCAGCATTTT. Its translation is CATSANEYSNQPQHF. The gene calls are TRBV24-1 and TRBJ1-5; D gene uncertain. The CDR3 extends over 15 amino acids. Trimming cost V 5 bases and J 0 bases, with 10 bases left between them. Germline loops: CDR1 KGHDR, CDR2 SFDVKD.

The chain recombines TRBV12-3 or TRBV12-4 with TRBJ2-7; D is undetermined. V was trimmed by 2 bases and J by 3 bases, leaving 5 bases between them. The CDR3 consists of 12 residues. CDR3 region: CASSLTFYEQYF. The CDR3 DNA reads as TGTGCCAGCAGTTTAACGTTCTACGAGCAGTACTTC.

This clonotype was counted only a few times. The chain combines TRBV7-2 with TRBJ2-3; no firm D call. The CDR3 contains 13 residues. CDR1 and CDR2 (germline): SGHTA, FQGNSA. V lost 5 bases to trimming and J lost 2 bases, with 8 bases between them. In nucleotides, the CDR3 is TGTGCCAGCAGCCGTAGAATCACAGATACGCAGTATTTT. This translates into CASSRRITDTQYF.

The gene calls are TRBV24-1 and TRBJ1-2, with D possibly matching TRBD1 (6 bases). CDR3 length: 14 residues. The germline gives CDR1 KGHDR, CDR2 SFDVKD. The germline V and J ends were trimmed by 0 bases and 7 bases, with 11 bases remaining between them. The CDR3 spells CATSDLSGTFGYTF. The CDR3 DNA sequence: TGTGCCACCAGTGATTTGTCCGGGACATTTGGCTACACCTTC.

As to this clonotype: The junction differs from germline at one of its ends, possibly a read error. The rearrangement uses TRBV7-2 and TRBJ2-1, with 8 bases aligning to TRBD2. The CDR3 sequence is 15 residues long. Germline V gene lookup returns CDR1 SGHTA and CDR2 FQGNSA. The chain's CDR3 is CASSSSGGAYNGQFF. For the CDR3, the DNA is TGTGCCAGCAGCTCTTCGGGAGGGGCCTACAATGGGCAGTTCTTC.

The genes are TRBV27 and TRBJ1-5, with 9 nucleotides matching TRBD1. The CDR3 extends over 17 amino acids. The germline gives CDR1 MNHEY, CDR2 SMNVEV (reference sequence). The trim removed 6 bases at V and 0 bases at J, leaving 9 bases unmatched. The CDR3 sequence is CASRPGQGGYSNQPQHF. CDR3 DNA: TGTGCCAGCAGGCCGGGACAGGGTGGATATAGCAATCAGCCCCAGCATTTT.

This rearrangement joins TRBV2 to TRBJ2-7; D is unclear. V was cut by 7 bases and J by 2 bases, with 15 bases left in between. The CDR3 has 14 residues. Germline V gene data show CDR1 as SNHLY and CDR2 as FYNNEI. In DNA form, the CDR3 reads TGTGCCAGCAAGGCTGGTTCGGACCCCTACGAGCAGTACTTC. Its protein is CASKAGSDPYEQYF.

V usage is TRBV20-1 and J usage is TRBJ2-7, with a weak D call TRBD1 (6 bases). Germline CDR1 is DFQATT and CDR2 is SNEGSKA (reference sequence). V lost 4 bases and J lost 7, with 20 bases in between. This CDR3 comprises 14 residues. CDR3 coding DNA: TGCAGTGCTACCCCCTGGGGGCGCGGAGATGAGCAGTACTTC. Translation gives CSATPWGRGDEQYF.

In its sample, this clonotype was seen a few times. The rearrangement uses TRBV14 and TRBJ1-3, with 7 bases that match TRBD1. Germline-derived CDR1 and CDR2 are SGHDN and FVKESK. CDR3 length: 15 amino acids. J lost 1 base, V lost 3 bases, and 3 bases had no gene match. The CDR3 reads CASSQTGRSGNTIYF. CDR3 DNA: TGTGCCAGCAGCCAGACAGGGCGGTCTGGAAACACCATATATTTT.

Regarding this clonotype: An end of the junction differs from the germline gene, which may be a read error. The chain is built from TRBV20-1 and TRBJ2-3, with 12 bases fitting TRBD2. Germline V CDR1 and CDR2: DFQATT, SNEGSKA (reference sequence). This CDR3 region has 15 residues. CDR3 sequence reads: CGAQEGLAGPDTQYF. As DNA, the CDR3 is TGCGGTGCGCAAGAAGGACTAGCGGGACCAGATACGCAGTATTTT.

V and J are TRBV18 and TRBJ2-5, with 7 bases identical to TRBD2. From germline, CDR1 is KGHSH and CDR2 LQKENI. This CDR3 has 13 residues. J lost 3 bases, V lost 10 bases, and 8 bases had no gene match. The CDR3 coding sequence is TGTGCCACCATGAGGGGACTAAAAGAGACCCAGTACTTC. Its translation: CATMRGLKETQYF.

The gene calls are TRBV7-2 and TRBJ2-3; D unresolved. Germline-derived CDR1 and CDR2 are SGHTA and FQGNSA. The CDR3 runs 12 residues. V lost 2 bases and J lost 14, with 14 bases in between. CDR3: CASSLTHRYAYF. CDR3 in DNA: TGTGCCAGCAGCTTAACCCACAGATACGCGTATTTT.

This clonotype was seen only a few times. The V and J genes are TRBV11-3 and TRBJ2-3; D unresolved. Trimming pared 5 bases from V and 3 bases from J, leaving 9 bases between. The CDR3 extends over 13 amino acids. Germline V gene sequence: CDR1 SGHNT, CDR2 YENEEA. CDR3 sequence reads: CASSTAATDTQYF. In DNA form, the CDR3 reads TGTGCCAGCAGCACAGCCGCGACAGATACGCAGTATTTT.

In its sample, this clonotype was seen a few times. The V gene is TRBV11-2, the J gene TRBJ2-7; no clear D gene. The J call may be incorrect, as the DNA end agrees better with TRBJ2-4. Germline V lookup: CDR1 SGHAT, CDR2 FQNNGV. CDR3 length equals 14 residues. CDR3 sequence: CASSLDLGKGIQYF. The DNA for the CDR3 is TGTGCCAGCAGCTTAGATCTGGGAAAAGGCATTCAGTACTTC.

This chain links TRBV3-1 with TRBJ1-2; D remains unclear. Trimming cost V 0 bases and J 4 bases, with 12 bases left between them. The CDR3 spans 15 residues. CDR1 LGHDT and CDR2 YNNKEL come from the germline V gene (reference sequence). For the CDR3, the DNA is TGTGCCAGCAGCCAAGATATCTGGGAGGGCTATGGCTACACCTTC. This gives the protein CASSQDIWEGYGYTF.

The rearrangement joins TRBV19 to TRBJ2-7; D is unclear. Trimming took 2 bases from V and 7 from J, leaving 9 bases between them. Germline assignment: CDR1 LNHDA and CDR2 SQIVND (reference sequence). The CDR3 runs to 12 residues. CDR3 DNA sequence: TGTGCCAGTAGTATACCGCCTGGGGAGCAGTACTTC. This codes for CASSIPPGEQYF.

The chain employs TRBV20-1 and TRBJ1-2, with a weak D call TRBD1 (5 bases). Between the trimmed V and J ends, which lost 3 bases and 3 bases, there was a span of 11 bases. This CDR3 comprises 13 residues. From germline, CDR1 is DFQATT and CDR2 SNEGSKA (reference sequence). As DNA, the CDR3 is TGCAGTGCTAGGCAAGGGACCGACTATGGCTACACCTTC. Translated, it gives CSARQGTDYGYTF.

The J gene is TRBJ2-7, the V gene TRBV24-1; the D gene is possibly TRBD1 (6 bases). V was trimmed by 2 bases and J by 7 bases, leaving 14 bases between them. This CDR3 spans 14 amino acids. Germline assignment: CDR1 KGHDR and CDR2 SFDVKD. The chain's CDR3 is CATSDWTVRNEQYF. In DNA form, the CDR3 reads TGTGCCACCAGTGATTGGACAGTACGGAATGAGCAGTACTTC.